The clone carrying this TCR beta chain was counted many times. Its specificity is unknown. Library preparation tagged each individual cDNA molecule with a unique molecular identifier. MiXCR was run by TCRdb on the RACE reads, yielding one entry per CDR3 protein. The sample consists of about 40,000 distinct CDR3 sequences, 3% to 4% of them appearing once. Trimming took 5 bases from V and 9 from J; bases not matched to a gene: 7. The CDR3 covers 13 residues. The time point here: patch test 2, 6 weeks after DPC sensitization. Treatment described: therapeutic diphenylcyclopropenone sensitization with weekly scalp DPC. Unfractionated whole blood yielded total RNA. This specimen belongs to a study of human T cells and chemical hapten exposure. Study details: Once 0.01% DPC had been applied to the upper back by patch test, readings were taken at 6 days.

Overall study results and limits: Counts of TCRs expanded at PT1 correlated positively with patch test score.

The chain recombines TRBV12-3 or TRBV12-4 with TRBJ2-1, with TRBD2 identical over 7 bases. The receptor was derived from a man in his forties with alopecia areata. Some clones in this sample may be carry-over from other donors' samples. The input for sequencing was whole blood, taken in connection with sensitization to the hapten diphenylcyclopropenone (DPC). The CDR3 DNA reads as TGTGCCAGCAGTACCGGGGGAGGGCGTGAGCAGTTCTTC. Translation: CASSTGGGREQFF.